This T cell receptor (beta chain) was recovered during a study of Ad26.COV2.S vaccination and SARS-CoV-2 variants. Across the whole study: Participant was drawn from the COV1001 Ad26.COV2.S trial arm.

There are 14 residues in the CDR3. Germline V gene data show CDR1 as MDHEN and CDR2 as SYDVKM. The V segment lost 6 bases and the J segment 2 bases; nucleotides outside the gene matches: 4. Repertoires were generated with immunoSEQ multiplex PCR, while TCRdb's copy carries only in-frame clones and drops some. The sample contains around 450,000 clones, about nine tenths of which appear only once. Treatment described: roughly 19 received Ad26.COV2.S at low or high dose, single or two shots; several received placebo; per-sample allocation not given. Specimens were obtained on day 63 following the first vaccine or placebo injection.

The specimen comprised peripheral blood, sampled in a trial of Ad26.COV2.S vaccine versus placebo. The chain combines TRBV28 with TRBJ2-3, with TRBD1 matching 8 bases. The TCR sequence derives from a person aged 18 to 65 who received the Ad26.COV2.S COVID-19 vaccine or a placebo. CDR3 in amino acids: CASSRQGSTDTQYF. In DNA, the CDR3 is TGTGCCAGCAGCCGACAGGGGTCCACAGATACGCAGTATTTT.